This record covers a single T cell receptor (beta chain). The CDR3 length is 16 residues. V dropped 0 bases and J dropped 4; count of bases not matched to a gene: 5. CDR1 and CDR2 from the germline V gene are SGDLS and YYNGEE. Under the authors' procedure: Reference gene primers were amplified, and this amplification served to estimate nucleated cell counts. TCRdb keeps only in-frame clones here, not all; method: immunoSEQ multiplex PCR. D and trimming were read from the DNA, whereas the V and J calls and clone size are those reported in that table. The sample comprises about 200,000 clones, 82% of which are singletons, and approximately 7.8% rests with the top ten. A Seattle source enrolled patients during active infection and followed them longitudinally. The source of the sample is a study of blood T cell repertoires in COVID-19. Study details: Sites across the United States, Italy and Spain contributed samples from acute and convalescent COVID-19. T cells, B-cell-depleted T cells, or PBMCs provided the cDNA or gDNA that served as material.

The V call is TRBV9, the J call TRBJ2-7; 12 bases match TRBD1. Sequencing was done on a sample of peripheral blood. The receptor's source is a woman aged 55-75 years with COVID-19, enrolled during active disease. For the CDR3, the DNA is TGTGCCAGCAGCGTAGGGGGACAGGGGGCAATATACGAGCAGTACTTC. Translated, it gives CASSVGGQGAIYEQYF.